The 32 T cell receptor beta chains below were found in one sample sequenced in a study of post-analysis software for immune sequencing data. The study's findings and limits: In patients, roughly 5 TRBV segments were more frequent than in controls, with TRBV5-6, TRBV5-1 and TRBV20-1 among them.

These receptors' antigens are unknown. Prepared TCR beta cDNA libraries contained unique molecular identifiers. TCRdb independently ran MiXCR on the PCR reads; one entry per CDR3 protein. The sample consists of about 820,000 distinct CDR3 sequences, around 53% of them appearing once. Sequenced material: blood. The receptors originated from a girl aged 10-17 years with multiple sclerosis.

J is TRBJ2-1 and V is TRBV11-1; 9 nucleotides line up with TRBD2. CDR3 length: 17 amino acids. J was trimmed by 3 bases and V by 5 bases; bases with no gene match: 11. The germline gives CDR1 SGHAT, CDR2 FQDESV (reference sequence). CDR3 DNA sequence: TGTGCCAGCAGCCCAGGTTTGACTAGCGGTTTCTACAATGAGCAGTTCTTC. The encoded protein is CASSPGLTSGFYNEQFF.

V gene TRBV29-1 combines with J gene TRBJ2-5; D might be TRBD2 (6 bases). V lost 3 bases and J lost 5, with 10 bases in between. CDR1 and CDR2 from the germline V gene are SQVTM and ANQGSEA. The CDR3 runs 12 residues. The CDR3 coding sequence is TGCAGCGTTGATCCGGGGGAGGAGACCCAGTACTTC. Protein sequence: CSVDPGEETQYF.

The chain uses TRBV29-1 and TRBJ2-4, with 7 bases that match TRBD1. This CDR3 spans 13 amino acids. Germline V gives CDR1 SQVTM, CDR2 ANQGSEA. The V segment lost 6 bases and the J segment 1 base; nucleotides outside the gene matches: 3. CDR3 coding DNA: TGCAGCGTCGACAGGGATGCCAAAAACATTCAGTACTTC. Its translation: CSVDRDAKNIQYF.

This clonotype was seen only once. The gene calls are TRBV6-6 and TRBJ1-2, with 8 bases lining up with TRBD1. This CDR3 has 15 residues. Germline V CDR1 and CDR2: MNHNY, SVGAGI (reference sequence). J gave up 2 bases and V 0 bases, and 2 bases lay outside the gene matches. In nucleotides, the CDR3 is TGTGCCAGCAGTTACTCCCAGGGGGCGAACTATGGCTACACCTTC. It specifies CASSYSQGANYGYTF.

This clonotype has more than one count but fewer than ten. The rearrangement links TRBV10-3 to TRBJ1-4; D remains unclear. V lost 0 bases and J lost 8, with 13 bases in between. This CDR3 has 15 amino acids. The V gene's germline CDR1 is ENHRY and CDR2 SYGVKD. CDR3 nucleotide sequence: TGTGCCATCAGTGAGTCGAACGGCGCGAAAGAAAAACTGTTTTTT. It is translated as CAISESNGAKEKLFF.

This clonotype was recorded a few times. CDR3 region: CASSALGTMNTEAFF. CDR3 DNA: TGCGCCAGCAGCGCCTTAGGGACCATGAACACTGAAGCTTTCTTT. The J gene is TRBJ1-1, the V gene TRBV5-1; D perhaps matches TRBD1 (5 bases). The CDR3 length is 15 residues. The germline V gene encodes CDR1 SGHRS and CDR2 YFSETQ. Trimming cost V 4 bases and J 0 bases, with 13 bases left between them.

This sequence joins TRBV3-1 and TRBJ2-1; weak D call: TRBD1 (6 bases). The CDR3 spans 15 residues. The germline CDR1 and CDR2 sequences are LGHDT and YNNKEL (reference sequence). V was clipped by 0 bases and J by 1 base, with 7 bases between them. Here the CDR3 DNA reads TGTGCCAGCAGCCAAGATACAGGGTCCTACAATGAGCAGTTCTTC. It codes for CASSQDTGSYNEQFF.

There are a few counts of this clonotype. This chain connects TRBV12-3 or TRBV12-4 to TRBJ2-1; D possibly corresponds to TRBD2 (5 bases). Trimming took off 3 bases at V and 6 bases at J, with 18 bases between the two ends. The CDR3 is 16 residues long. The CDR3 DNA reads as TGTGCCAGCAGTTTCGGGGTGGTCAGAATGCCCAATGAGCAGTTCTTC. Translated, it gives CASSFGVVRMPNEQFF.

This sequence joins TRBV7-9 and TRBJ2-1, with 11 nucleotides matching TRBD2. Germline V gene data show CDR1 as SEHNR and CDR2 as FQNEAQ (reference sequence). Trimming removed 3 bases from V and 5 bases from J; junction bases left unmatched: 9. The CDR3 length is 17 residues. The CDR3 here is CASSLILAGVRDNEQFF. CDR3 nucleotides: TGTGCCAGCAGCTTGATACTAGCGGGAGTTAGGGACAATGAGCAGTTCTTC.

V is TRBV29-1 and J is TRBJ1-5; TRBD1 aligns across 7 bases. The germline V gene encodes CDR1 SQVTM and CDR2 ANQGSEA. V lost 4 bases to trimming and J lost 7 bases; unmatched junction nucleotides: 7. This CDR3 comprises 13 residues. The CDR3 DNA sequence: TGCAGCGTTGGAGTCACAGGGGACCAGCCCCAGCATTTT. Protein sequence: CSVGVTGDQPQHF.

The chain uses TRBV20-1 and TRBJ2-3; possibly TRBD1 or TRBD2 for D (5 bases each). V was clipped by 5 bases and J by 8 bases, with 11 bases between them. Germline CDR1 is DFQATT and CDR2 is SNEGSKA (reference sequence). The CDR3 runs 11 residues. CDR3: CSAQAGTTQYF. CDR3 in DNA: TGCAGTGCTCAAGCCGGGACTACGCAGTATTTT.

The chain recombines TRBV5-1 with TRBJ2-5; D unclear. CDR3 size: 13 residues. Trimming took off 0 bases at V and 9 bases at J, with 12 bases between the two ends. Germline assignment: CDR1 SGHRS and CDR2 YFSETQ. This CDR3 is CASSLDRPEAQYF. For the CDR3, the DNA is TGCGCCAGCAGCTTGGACAGACCTGAGGCCCAGTACTTC.

Concerning this clonotype: Germline is not matched at one junction end, which may reflect a read error. The chain links TRBV20-1 to TRBJ2-7; a possible D gene is TRBD2 (6 bases). The J call could be wrong; TRBJ2-5 is a better fit for the DNA end. CDR3 length: 14 residues. Germline-derived CDR1 and CDR2 are DFQATT and SNEGSKA (reference sequence). CDR3 coding DNA: TGTAGTGCTAGAGATAATAGCGGCGAAGAGACCCAGTACTTC. Amino acid sequence: CSARDNSGEETQYF.

This chain joins TRBV30 and TRBJ1-2, with D uncertain. CDR3 length: 13 amino acids. Germline-derived CDR1 and CDR2 are GTSNPN and SVGIG (reference sequence). Trimming removed 5 bases from V and 3 bases from J, with 13 bases in between. The chain's CDR3 is CAWGWRGDYGYTF. The CDR3 DNA reads TGTGCCTGGGGATGGCGGGGAGACTATGGCTACACCTTC. Full variable domain (outside the CDR3, taken from reference TRBV30 and TRBJ1-2): SQTIHQWPATLVQPVGSPLSLECTVEGTSNPNLYWYRQAAGRGLQLLFYSVGIGQISSEVPQNLSASRPQDRQFILSSKKLLLSDSGFYLCAWGWRGDYGYTFGSGTRLTVV.

The chain carries TRBV12-3 or TRBV12-4 and TRBJ1-2; D remains ambiguous. V dropped 3 bases and J dropped 2 bases, with 7 bases sitting between them. The CDR3 covers 13 residues. The CDR3 loop reads CASSFRRNYGYTF. The CDR3 DNA is TGTGCCAGCAGTTTTAGGCGGAACTATGGCTACACCTTC.

The chain combines TRBV5-5 with TRBJ1-2; D perhaps matches TRBD1 (5 bases). Germline values: CDR1 SGHKS, CDR2 YYEKEE (reference sequence). The CDR3 length is 13 residues. The V gene lost 5 bases and the J gene lost 3 bases, with 11 bases spanning the gap. CDR3 nucleotides: TGTGCCAGCAGTACCGGGGCCGACTATGGCTACACCTTC. Amino acids: CASSTGADYGYTF.

V usage is TRBV3-1 and J usage is TRBJ2-5, with 8 nucleotides matching TRBD1. The junction had 13 bases not matched to a gene; V was cut back by 4 bases and J by 6 bases. Germline values: CDR1 LGHDT, CDR2 YNNKEL (reference sequence). This CDR3 spans 16 amino acids. The CDR3 DNA sequence: TGTGCCAGCAGCCGCGGGTGGACAGGGTTATCCAAGACCCAGTACTTC. Translating gives CASSRGWTGLSKTQYF.

The V call is TRBV20-1, the J call TRBJ1-2, with D tentatively TRBD1 (5 bases). The length of the CDR3 is 12 residues. Germline V gives CDR1 DFQATT, CDR2 SNEGSKA (reference sequence). V was clipped by 3 bases and J by 8 bases, with 13 bases between them. The CDR3 sequence: CSASGRAGGYTF. The CDR3 bases are TGCAGTGCTAGTGGCAGGGCGGGGGGCTACACCTTC.

This chain joins TRBV5-1 and TRBJ2-5; D is ambiguous. The end of the DNA fits TRBJ2-7 better, so the J call may be wrong. CDR1 and CDR2 (germline): SGHRS, YFSETQ. This CDR3 spans 13 amino acids. The chain's CDR3 is CASSSRPANEQYF. DNA of the CDR3: TGCGCCAGCAGCTCCCGCCCGGCGAACGAGCAGTACTTC.

The chain combines TRBV7-9 with TRBJ2-4; TRBD1 matches at 7 bases. The CDR3 has 17 amino acids. The germline CDR1 and CDR2 sequences are SEHNR and FQNEAQ (reference sequence). Trimming took 5 bases from V and 1 from J; bases not matched to a gene: 11. CDR3 nucleotide sequence: TGTGCCAGCAGCACATATGGACAGGCGATGGCCAAAAACATTCAGTACTTC. This sequence encodes CASSTYGQAMAKNIQYF.

The chain carries TRBV18 and TRBJ1-1; weak D call: TRBD1 (6 bases). Looked up from germline, CDR1 is KGHSH and CDR2 is LQKENI. V lost 2 bases, J lost 1 base, and 11 bases lay in between. The CDR3 consists of 15 residues. The CDR3 sequence is CASSPAAGANTEAFF. The CDR3 DNA sequence: TGTGCCAGCTCACCAGCTGCAGGGGCGAACACTGAAGCTTTCTTT.

The J gene is TRBJ2-7, the V gene TRBV2; D unresolved. The CDR3 spans 13 residues. Trimming shortened V by 0 bases and J by 4 bases, and 7 bases separated the two germline ends. From germline, CDR1 is SNHLY and CDR2 FYNNEI. The CDR3 DNA reads as TGTGCCAGCAGTGAAGCTGAGGAATACGAGCAGTACTTC. Amino acids: CASSEAEEYEQYF. The full variable domain, rest sourced from reference TRBV2 and TRBJ2-7, is EPEVTQTPSHQVTQMGQEVILRCVPISNHLYFYWYRQILGQKVEFLVSFYNNEISEKSEIFDDQFSVERPDGSNFTLKIRSTKLEDSAMYFCASSEAEEYEQYFGPGTRLTVT.

The chain uses TRBV11-1 and TRBJ2-1, with 11 bases matching TRBD1. After removal of 5 bases from V and 6 bases from J, the junction contained 6 bases not matched to a gene. The CDR3 runs to 15 residues. Germline CDR1 and CDR2: SGHAT and FQDESV (reference sequence). The CDR3 spells CASSARDRGGNEQFF. DNA of the CDR3: TGTGCCAGCAGCGCCCGGGACAGGGGGGGCAATGAGCAGTTCTTC.

In DNA, the CDR3 is TGCGCCAGCAGCCAAGTTGACACTGTCTACGAGCAGTACTTC. As protein: CASSQVDTVYEQYF. The chain links TRBV4-1 to TRBJ2-7; D is uncertain. The CDR3 extends over 14 amino acids. V lost 1 base to trimming and J lost 3 bases, with 10 bases between them. Germline V gene lookup returns CDR1 MGHRA and CDR2 YSYEKL.

CDR3 protein: CASSPGPSSFSDYEQYF. In DNA, the CDR3 is TGTGCCAGCAGTCCTGGCCCTTCTTCTTTCAGCGACTACGAGCAGTACTTC. The genes are TRBV28 and TRBJ2-5; D unresolved. The end of the DNA fits TRBJ2-7 better, so the J call may be wrong. CDR3 length equals 17 residues. From germline, CDR1 is MDHEN and CDR2 SYDVKM.

Only a few counts were recorded for this clonotype. DNA of the CDR3: TGTGCCAGCAGCTTAGGGGTAGATGAGCAGTACTTC. It is translated as CASSLGVDEQYF. The V call is TRBV7-9, the J call TRBJ2-5; D call uncertain. CDR3 length equals 12 residues. Trimming stripped 1 base from V and 11 bases from J, with 11 bases between. Germline V gives CDR1 SEHNR, CDR2 FQNEAQ (reference sequence).

The rearrangement joins TRBV7-2 to TRBJ2-3; 7 bases agree with TRBD1. V lost 6 bases to trimming and J lost 1 base; unmatched junction nucleotides: 4. Germline CDR1 is SGHTA and CDR2 is FQGNSA. This CDR3 region has 14 residues. The CDR3 coding sequence is TGTGCCAGCAGGTCAAGGGGGCGCACAGATACGCAGTATTTT. It is translated as CASRSRGRTDTQYF.

J is TRBJ1-1 and V is TRBV5-1; D unresolved. CDR1 is SGHRS and CDR2 is YFSETQ in the germline V gene. This CDR3 spans 13 amino acids. Trimming cost V 4 bases and J 5 bases, with 12 bases left between them. Written as DNA, the CDR3 is TGCGCCAGCAGCCCGACCGTTCAAACTGAAGCTTTCTTT. It codes for CASSPTVQTEAFF.

The rearrangement joins TRBV20-1 to TRBJ2-5; 10 positions agree with TRBD1. Germline lookup yields CDR1 DFQATT and CDR2 SNEGSKA (reference sequence). This CDR3 has 13 residues. With 5 bases clipped from V and 5 bases from J, the junction kept 5 bases outside the gene matches. The CDR3 region has the DNA TGCAGTGCTTGGGACAGGGGAATGGAGACCCAGTACTTC. It specifies CSAWDRGMETQYF.

The chain couples TRBV4-1 to TRBJ2-7, with 10 positions matching TRBD2. This CDR3 has 15 amino acids. Germline-derived CDR1 and CDR2 are MGHRA and YSYEKL. Losses at the gene ends were 3 bases for V and 7 bases for J; bases not matched to a gene: 9. The CDR3 bases are TGCGCCAGCAGCCAGCCGCGGACTAGCGGACGGGAGCAGTACTTC. Protein sequence: CASSQPRTSGREQYF.

The chain couples TRBV29-1 to TRBJ2-7; 9 bases agree with TRBD1. The CDR3 is 15 residues long. With V trimmed by 3 bases and J by 3 bases, 9 bases remained unmatched. CDR1 is SQVTM, CDR2 ANQGSEA, per germline. CDR3 region: CSVETGTGFNYEQYF. The CDR3, as DNA: TGCAGCGTTGAGACGGGGACAGGGTTCAACTACGAGCAGTACTTC.

Notes on this clonotype: At one boundary the junction diverges from the germline segment, which might be a read error. V gene TRBV27 combines with J gene TRBJ2-3; D might be TRBD1 or TRBD2, each matching 5 bases. The CDR3 has 16 residues. Germline loops: CDR1 MNHEY, CDR2 SMNVEV (reference sequence). The chain's CDR3 is CVSSFIWGRSTDTQYF. The DNA of the CDR3 is TGTGTCAGCAGTTTTATTTGGGGACGGAGCACAGATACGCAGTATTTT.